The subject of this entry is one T cell receptor beta chain. Its antigen remains unidentified. The sample is drawn from a study of blood T cells in healthy people across ages. Findings and caveats of the study: PBMC samples, being unsorted, prevented any conclusive comparison of naive and antigen-experienced cells. The authors considered diversity estimates from one million T cells to be underestimates.

Isolated PBMCs totaled at least 7 million in each sample. Germline CDR1 DFQATT, CDR2 SNEGSKA (reference sequence). The CDR3 length is 14 residues. Trimming pared 2 bases from V and 2 bases from J, leaving 13 bases between. Through a sample-barcoded 5' primer and a J-beta primer mix, a second PCR was run for roughly 6 to 11 cycles. From the 5' RACE reads, TCRdb called clonotypes with MiXCR, one entry per CDR3 protein. This table holds around 750,000 distinct CDR3 sequences, 53% found once. The sequence derives from an elderly man in good health. Sequenced material: blood. This rearrangement joins TRBV20-1 to TRBJ2-7, with D perhaps TRBD2 (5 bases). The CDR3 DNA reads as TGCAGTGCTAGATTTCCTAGCCAGACCTACGAGCAGTACTTC. The encoded protein is CSARFPSQTYEQYF.